This record looks at one TCR beta chain sequence and its context. This sample is drawn from a study of blood T cell repertoires in COVID-19. Profiled with immunoSEQ multiplex PCR; TCRdb holds only in-frame clones, not every one. Of a few hundred thousand clones in the sample, about 91% were seen once. CDR3 length: 15 amino acids. V gave up 3 bases and J gave up 4 bases; unmatched junction bases: 6. The germline CDR1 and CDR2 sequences are LNHDA and SQIVND (reference sequence). The chain joins TRBV19 to TRBJ1-5, with TRBD1 identical over 7 bases. This TCR derives from a woman younger than 30 who had recovered from COVID-19. Specimen: PBMCs or T cells enriched from blood (not recorded which). CDR3 protein: CASSMWDRKNQPQHF. The CDR3 coding sequence is TGTGCCAGTAGTATGTGGGACAGAAAAAATCAGCCCCAGCATTTT.